The following is a TCR beta chain sequence with its context. Antigen specificity is unknown. This sample was taken from a study of T cells in Graves' hyperthyroidism and ophthalmopathy. Broader study findings: A 13 V-J signature model discriminated ophthalmopathy versus stable hyperthyroidism. Most clonotypes that expanded in the thyroid above 0.001 also showed up in blood.

Amplified TCR beta CDR3 regions came from RNA transcripts. Researchers ran a first-round RT-PCR on the TCR CDR3 using the HTBI primer set. TCRdb itself ran the multiplex PCR reads through MiXCR, one entry per CDR3 protein. Of hundreds of thousands of distinct CDR3 sequences listed, roughly a quarter are singletons. The CDR3 contains 15 residues. V dropped 0 bases and J dropped 4 bases, with 12 bases sitting between them. Ophthalmopathy patients all had a Clinical Activity Score of at least 3, a NOSPECS grade of at least 4 and disease under 3 months old. Uncontrolled infection, other autoimmune disease, pregnancy or lactation excluded patients.

Sequenced: blood. The receptor comes from a woman aged 30 to 39 with Graves' ophthalmopathy. This chain uses TRBV12-3 or TRBV12-4 with TRBJ1-2, with a tentative D call TRBD1 (5 bases). CDR3 residues: CASSLAQGRGYGYTF. CDR3 bases: TGTGCCAGCAGTTTAGCGCAGGGAAGGGGCTATGGCTACACCTTC.